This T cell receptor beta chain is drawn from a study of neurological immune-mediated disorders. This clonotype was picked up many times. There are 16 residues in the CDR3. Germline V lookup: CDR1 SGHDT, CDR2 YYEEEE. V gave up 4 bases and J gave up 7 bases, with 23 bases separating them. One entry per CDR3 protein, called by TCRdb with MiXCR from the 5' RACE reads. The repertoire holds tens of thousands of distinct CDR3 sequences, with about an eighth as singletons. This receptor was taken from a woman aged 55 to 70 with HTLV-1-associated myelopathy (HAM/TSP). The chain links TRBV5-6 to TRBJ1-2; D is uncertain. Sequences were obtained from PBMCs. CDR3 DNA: TGTGCCAGCAGCCCTACACGGTCAGGACCATGGGGTGGCTACACCTTC. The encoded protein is CASSPTRSGPWGGYTF.